This is a list of T cell receptor beta chains from one sample in a study of blood T cell repertoires in COVID-19. Repertoires were generated with immunoSEQ multiplex PCR, while TCRdb's copy carries only in-frame clones and drops some. Among roughly 150,000 clones listed, approximately 84% were seen once. The sample consisted of peripheral blood. The receptors were gathered from a human donor in a cohort sampled during active COVID-19. CDR3s include the opening cysteine and the closing phenylalanine or tryptophan. The order of the fields is V gene, J gene, clone size, CDR3 protein. Size is omitted from some rows. Given values are once, few, many or a class for expanded clones.

TRBV5-5	TRBJ2-2	few	CASSARLAGASTGELFF
TRBV14	TRBJ2-1	NA	CASSQRLGSYNEQFF
TRBV5-1	TRBJ1-1	few	CASSLGQPRNTEAFF
TRBV9	TRBJ1-6	NA	CASSVGQGYNSPLHF
TRBV6-6	TRBJ2-1	NA	CASTQLGYNEQFF
TRBV7-2	TRBJ1-4	few	CASSLHGGLEEKLFF
TRBV2	TRBJ1-1	NA	CASSEAPTGLGWAFF
TRBV30	TRBJ1-5	NA	CAWSGQGNQPQHF
TRBV29-1	TRBJ1-2	NA	CSASTGNYGYTF
TRBV2	TRBJ1-4	NA	CASSQGGGDNEKLFF
TRBV20-1	TRBJ2-1	NA	CSASSGRSNNEQFF
TRBV11-2	TRBJ2-1	NA	CASSLGLAGVGGQFF
TRBV13	TRBJ2-7	NA	CASSPPLSPYEQYF
TRBV2	TRBJ2-7	NA	CASSRPPSSYEQYF
TRBV19	TRBJ1-6	NA	CASSTFRTGGSSPLHF
TRBV5-1	TRBJ1-3	NA	CASSPTLSSGNTIYF
TRBV30	TRBJ2-1	few	CAWSLWAGGNEQFF
TRBV5-1	TRBJ2-6	NA	CASSFEVLAGGAGANVLTF
TRBV24-1	TRBJ2-5	once	CATSETGRAETQYF
TRBV4-1	TRBJ2-7	few	CASSQMTSGGSSSYEQYF
TRBV27	TRBJ2-1	NA	CASSRWLETNSYNEQFF
TRBV9	TRBJ1-3	NA	CASSVTGGAGNTIYF
TRBV7-9	TRBJ1-2	NA	CASSDSRIYGYTF
TRBV4-1	TRBJ1-3	NA	CASSQDPPGGRSNTIYF
TRBV3-1/TRBV3-2	TRBJ1-1	few	CASRGDGGRNTEAFF
TRBV5-4	TRBJ2-4	NA	CASSLDGRTKNIQYF
TRBV3-1/TRBV3-2	TRBJ1-4	NA	CASSHRQAWGEKLFF
TRBV7-9	TRBJ2-7	NA	CASSPSGSEQYF
TRBV3-1/TRBV3-2	TRBJ1-1	NA	CASSRRGQGDEAFF
TRBV3-1/TRBV3-2	TRBJ1-2	NA	CASSQRTGSSYTF
TRBV11-3	TRBJ2-5	once	CASSEREPVETQYF
TRBV7-3	TRBJ2-1	NA	CASSLMAGGPNEQFF
TRBV11-3	TRBJ2-1	NA	CASSPSSAAQFF
TRBV4-2	TRBJ2-1	NA	CASSQEPSGGPYNEQFF
TRBV11-3	TRBJ2-3	few	CASSRRAGGLVDTQYF